This T cell receptor beta chain appears in the sequencing data of a study of shared clonotypes between healthy human individuals. Study overall: CD4 naive cells filled three plates per donor, CD4 memory three, CD8 naive two and CD8 memory one. Study-level findings and limits: Around 4.9% of naive CD4 clonotypes were shared across a few donors. Despite large depth, sorted-subset datasets appeared incompletely sequenced.

Only in-frame clones appear in the TCRdb table, and some are missing; sequencing was by immunoSEQ multiplex PCR. The sample contains millions of clones, just over 90% of which appear only once. Points on this clone: As yet, its antigen is unknown.

A CD45RA-negative memory subset and a CD45RA+ naive subset were separated from the CD4+ cells. V was clipped by 9 bases and J by 0 bases, with 18 bases between them. The germline V gene has CDR1 SGDLS and CDR2 YYNGEE. The CDR3 is made up of 16 amino acids. Sequencing was done on a sample of naive CD4+ T cells sorted from blood. As for subset: CD45RA+ positively selected. The V call is TRBV9, the J call TRBJ2-2; TRBD1 is a possible D gene (6 bases). The clonotype was recovered from a man younger than 30 in good health. The CDR3 DNA is TGTGCCACCGCCCCGCTCAGGGGCTCGAACACCGGGGAGCTGTTTTTT. This encodes CATAPLRGSNTGELFF.